This T cell receptor (beta chain) was obtained from a study of cytomegalovirus exposure and HLA in healthy donors. Regarding this clone: What it binds is not known.

The PCR contained 60 Vbeta and 13 Jbeta primers. The data were produced by immunoSEQ multiplex PCR, yet TCRdb's version contains in-frame clones alone and is incomplete. Of about 82,000 clones listed, around 74% are singletons. Whole-study findings and limits: As a later analysis revealed, the rate of TCR association differed by HLA locus, with DRB1 most and HLA-C fewest.

Input material: PBMCs. This clonotype was sampled from a woman between 45 and 65 years old in good health and CMV-seropositive.

The DNA for the CDR3 is TGTGCCTGGAGTAGGACTAGCGGGATTTACAATGAGCAGTTCTTC. Translation gives CAWSRTSGIYNEQFF. The chain carries TRBV30 and TRBJ2-1, with TRBD2 matching over 12 bases. Germline CDR1 and CDR2: GTSNPN and SVGIG (reference sequence). This CDR3 has 15 residues. V shed 2 bases, J shed 4 bases, and the junction held 3 bases outside the gene matches.